What follows are 20 T cell receptor beta chains derived from one specimen sequenced in a study of early T cells in non-severe SARS-CoV-2 infection. Each CDR3 protein is one row after TCRdb ran MiXCR on the 5' RACE reads. The profile shows tens of thousands of distinct CDR3 sequences, about 4.4% of them singletons. The source material was whole blood. The receptors were gathered from an adult who was a healthcare worker with PCR-confirmed SARS-CoV-2 infection or an uninfected control (not recorded which).

The chain employs TRBV3-1 and TRBJ1-1; possible D gene TRBD1, 5 bases. Germline V gene data show CDR1 as LGHDT and CDR2 as YNNKEL (reference sequence). The CDR3 runs 16 residues. The germline V and J ends were trimmed by 1 base and 0 bases, with 12 bases remaining between them. The DNA for the CDR3 is TGTGCCAGCAGCCAAGCCCGGGGCATTATGAACACTGAAGCTTTCTTT. Its translation is CASSQARGIMNTEAFF.

This clonotype counts as medium-sized (0.01 to 0.1%). The J gene is TRBJ2-7, the V gene TRBV5-8; 8 positions match TRBD1. Per germline, CDR1 SGHTS and CDR2 YDEGEE. Trimming removed 2 bases from V and 9 bases from J; junction bases left unmatched: 13. The CDR3 has 15 residues. CDR3 loop: CASSLHSGQGFAQYF. CDR3 coding DNA: TGTGCCAGCAGCTTACACTCCGGACAGGGTTTCGCGCAGTACTTC.

This clonotype was observed many times. The genes are TRBV7-8 and TRBJ1-1; D gene uncertain. The CDR3 is 16 residues long. Germline CDR1 SGHVS, CDR2 FQNEAQ. V shed 0 bases and J shed 0 bases, with 11 bases lying between them. CDR3 sequence (DNA): TGTGCCAGCAGCTTAGCCGGGCGGAATATGAACACTGAAGCTTTCTTT. Amino acids: CASSLAGRNMNTEAFF.

This clonotype was detected many times. The V gene is TRBV6-1, the J gene TRBJ2-7; either TRBD1 or TRBD2 may fit D (5 bases each). V was cut by 11 bases and J by 3 bases, with 20 bases left in between. Germline lookup yields CDR1 MNHNS and CDR2 SASEGT. This CDR3 has 14 residues. CDR3 bases: TGTGCCGCGCACCCGGGGACGTCAGGCTACGAGCAGTACTTC. This translates into CAAHPGTSGYEQYF.

This clonotype was observed a few times. This chain uses TRBV6-5 with TRBJ2-4; no clear D. The V gene's germline CDR1 is MNHEY and CDR2 SVGAGI. Trimming shortened V by 5 bases and J by 7 bases, and 6 bases separated the two germline ends. This CDR3 region has 11 residues. In DNA, the CDR3 is TGTGCCAGCAGTCACGGGAACATTCAGTACTTC. This gives the protein CASSHGNIQYF.

The chain is built from TRBV20-1 and TRBJ1-2, with D unresolved. Trimming took 6 bases from V and 7 from J, leaving 12 bases between them. CDR3 length equals 11 residues. The germline CDR1 and CDR2 sequences are DFQATT and SNEGSKA (reference sequence). The CDR3 reads CSASAASGYTF. In nucleotides, the CDR3 is TGCAGTGCGTCAGCTGCCAGTGGCTACACCTTC.

Only a few counts were recorded for this clonotype. V is TRBV10-1 and J is TRBJ1-2; TRBD1 is a possible D gene (6 bases). From germline, CDR1 is WNHNN and CDR2 SYGVQD (reference sequence). This CDR3 has 13 residues. Deletions cut 0 bases from V and 7 bases from J, with 9 bases between. The CDR3: CASSESRGGGYTF. DNA of the CDR3: TGCGCCAGCAGTGAGTCAAGAGGGGGTGGCTACACCTTC.

This clonotype is medium-sized in the sample. This chain links TRBV7-9 with TRBJ2-7, with D perhaps given as TRBD1 or TRBD2 (5 bases each). V was pared by 8 bases and J by 1 base, with 12 bases between. Germline V gene sequence: CDR1 SEHNR, CDR2 FQNEAQ (reference sequence). The CDR3 sequence is 13 residues long. The CDR3 DNA sequence: TGTGCCAGCGGACGGGACGTTTCCTACGAGCAGTACTTC. Translation gives CASGRDVSYEQYF.

The chain couples TRBV9 to TRBJ1-1; D call uncertain. The V end was cut by 4 bases, the J end by 1 base, with 8 bases between. Germline assignment: CDR1 SGDLS and CDR2 YYNGEE. The CDR3 runs 13 residues. CDR3 in amino acids: CASSSHSNTEAFF. In nucleotides, the CDR3 is TGTGCCAGCAGCTCCCATTCGAACACTGAAGCTTTCTTT.

The table lists this clonotype with many counts. The chain combines TRBV5-4 with TRBJ1-4, with 8 bases lining up with TRBD1. After removal of 4 bases from V and 8 bases from J, the junction contained 7 bases not matched to a gene. Germline V lookup: CDR1 SGHNT, CDR2 YYREEE (reference sequence). The CDR3 covers 14 residues. The CDR3 region is CASSGQGREEKLFF. The CDR3 DNA follows: TGTGCCAGCAGCGGACAGGGACGTGAAGAAAAACTGTTTTTT. The full variable domain, its missing parts supplied by reference TRBV5-4 and TRBJ1-4, is ETGVTQSPTHLIKTRGQQVTLRCSSQSGHNTVSWYQQALGQGPQFIFQYYREEENGRGNFPPRFSGLQFPNYSSELNVNALELDDSALYLCASSGQGREEKLFFGSGTQLSVL.

This clonotype occurred a few times. The chain recombines TRBV7-9 with TRBJ2-7; 9 bases map to TRBD1. V lost 3 bases, J lost 4 bases, and 7 bases stayed unmatched. Germline V gene data show CDR1 as SEHNR and CDR2 as FQNEAQ (reference sequence). The CDR3 is 15 residues long. This chain's CDR3 is CASSFKGQGDYEQYF. CDR3 in DNA: TGTGCCAGCAGCTTTAAGGGACAGGGAGATTACGAGCAGTACTTC.

This clonotype has at least ten counts. The V and J genes are TRBV6-1 and TRBJ1-1; D is unclear. V was shortened by 1 base and J by 3 bases, with 12 bases between the two germline ends. The CDR3 spans 15 residues. CDR1 and CDR2 (germline): MNHNS, SASEGT. Here the CDR3 reads CASSEVGGGHTEAFF. The DNA of the CDR3 is TGTGCCAGCAGTGAAGTGGGAGGAGGGCACACTGAAGCTTTCTTT.

To note about this clonotype: Mismatch with germline at one junction end may stem from a read error. The chain is built from TRBV5-5 and TRBJ1-6; a weak D match, TRBD1 (5 bases). Looked up from germline, CDR1 is SGHKS and CDR2 is YYEKEE (reference sequence). The CDR3 runs 15 residues. The CDR3 loop reads CASTLGPVGDSPLHF. CDR3 DNA sequence: TGTGCCAGCACCTTGGGACCAGTGGGGGATTCACCCCTCCACTTT. The complete variable domain, with remaining parts taken from reference TRBV5-5 and TRBJ1-6, reads DAGVTQSPTHLIKTRGQQVTLRCSPISGHKSVSWYQQVLGQGPQFIFQYYEKEERGRGNFPDRFSARQFPNYSSELNVNALLLGDSALYLCASTLGPVGDSPLHFGNGTRLTVT.

This clonotype was detected ten times or more. The chain uses TRBV6-2 or TRBV6-3 and TRBJ2-1; TRBD2 matches 10 bases. The germline V gene encodes CDR1 MNHEY and CDR2 SVGEGT. This CDR3 region has 13 residues. J was trimmed by 2 bases and V by 8 bases; bases with no gene match: 0. In nucleotides, the CDR3 is TGTGCCAGCGGACTAGCGGCCTACAATGAGCAGTTCTTC. Its translation: CASGLAAYNEQFF.

By share of the sample, this clonotype is medium-sized. V and J are TRBV14 and TRBJ2-7; D remains unclear. The CDR3 extends over 15 amino acids. Germline loops: CDR1 SGHDN, CDR2 FVKESK. The V end was cut by 5 bases, the J end by 0 bases, with 14 bases between. The CDR3 nucleotides are TGTGCCAGCAGCGAGACGTCGAAAAGCTCCTACGAGCAGTACTTC. Translating gives CASSETSKSSYEQYF.

This clonotype was detected ten times or more. This chain connects TRBV7-9 to TRBJ2-5; 7 bases line up with TRBD1. V shed 6 bases, J shed 1 base, and the junction held 8 bases outside the gene matches. Per germline, CDR1 SEHNR and CDR2 FQNEAQ (reference sequence). The CDR3 sequence is 15 residues long. The CDR3 reads CASRETGPLQETQYF. In DNA form, the CDR3 reads TGTGCCAGCAGAGAGACAGGGCCTCTCCAAGAGACCCAGTACTTC.

This clonotype has at least ten counts. V gene TRBV12-3 or TRBV12-4 combines with J gene TRBJ1-5; D is ambiguous. The CDR3 contains 14 residues. V lost 4 bases to trimming and J lost 7 bases, with 14 bases between them. The CDR3 loop reads CASSWIGRFQPQHF. As DNA, the CDR3 is TGTGCCAGCAGTTGGATAGGGAGGTTCCAGCCCCAGCATTTT.

This clonotype came up many times. The gene calls are TRBV5-1 and TRBJ2-1; possibly TRBD2 for D (6 bases). Germline CDR1 reads SGHRS; CDR2 reads YFSETQ. V gave up 2 bases and J gave up 10 bases, with 13 bases separating them. The CDR3 has 13 amino acids. The CDR3 loop is CASSFGRDGEQFF. In DNA, the CDR3 is TGCGCCAGCAGCTTCGGGCGGGACGGGGAGCAGTTCTTC.

V and J are TRBV2 and TRBJ2-5, with D unresolved. Germline assignment: CDR1 SNHLY and CDR2 FYNNEI. V was cut by 6 bases and J by 0 bases, with 2 bases left in between. The CDR3 is made up of 11 amino acids. In DNA form, the CDR3 reads TGTGCCAGCAGGTACCAAGAGACCCAGTACTTC. This translates into CASRYQETQYF.

This clonotype was detected a few times. The chain couples TRBV5-1 to TRBJ2-3; D is possibly TRBD2 (6 bases). V shed 6 bases and J shed 2 bases, with 10 bases lying between them. This CDR3 region has 13 residues. CDR1 and CDR2 from the germline V gene are SGHRS and YFSETQ. Here the CDR3 DNA reads TGCGCCAGCATGCCTAGCGACACAGATACGCAGTATTTT. Its protein is CASMPSDTDTQYF.